This is a list of T cell receptor beta chains from one sample in a study of CD8 T cells in Susac syndrome. TCRdb itself ran the immunoSEQ multiplex PCR reads through MiXCR, one entry per CDR3 protein. Found here are over 95,000 distinct CDR3 sequences, around 93% of them singletons; the top ten hold roughly 0.12%. Sequencing input: CD8+ T cells from PBMCs. These receptors were taken from a human donor in good health. The CDR3 runs from the conserved cysteine through the conserved F or W. D genes are given only for firm matches. The size of a clone is reported for some rows only, either as once, few or many, or as a class for expanded clones.

J gene: TRBJ2-2; D gene: .; V gene: TRBV9; clone size: .; CDR3 protein: CASSVRQVPGELFF; CDR3 DNA: TGTGCCAGCAGCGTACGTCAGGTGCCCGGGGAGCTGTTTTTT
J gene: TRBJ2-1; D gene: TRBD1; V gene: TRBV9; clone size: .; CDR3 protein: CASSGQGSSYNEQFF; CDR3 DNA: TGTGCCAGCAGCGGACAGGGGAGCTCCTACAATGAGCAGTTCTTC
J gene: TRBJ1-2; D gene: .; V gene: TRBV5-1; clone size: .; CDR3 protein: CASSSDGDYGYTF; CDR3 DNA: TGCGCCAGCAGCTCGGACGGGGACTATGGCTACACCTTC
J gene: TRBJ1-2; D gene: .; V gene: TRBV29-1; clone size: once; CDR3 protein: CSVGRTTGGGYGYTF; CDR3 DNA: TGCAGCGTTGGAAGAACTACGGGGGGAGGGTATGGCTACACCTTC
J gene: TRBJ1-1; D gene: .; V gene: TRBV27; clone size: .; CDR3 protein: CASSLVGIDTEAFF; CDR3 DNA: TGTGCCAGCAGTTTAGTCGGTATAGACACTGAAGCTTTCTTT
J gene: TRBJ2-7; D gene: TRBD2; V gene: TRBV13; clone size: .; CDR3 protein: CASSPGRVVKGYEQYF; CDR3 DNA: TGTGCCAGCAGCCCGGGGAGGGTCGTTAAAGGCTACGAGCAGTACTTC
J gene: TRBJ1-5; D gene: .; V gene: TRBV2; clone size: .; CDR3 protein: CASSEQRQIRNQPQHF; CDR3 DNA: TGTGCCAGCAGTGAACAGCGACAGATTAGAAATCAGCCCCAGCATTTT
J gene: TRBJ1-1; D gene: .; V gene: TRBV7-9; clone size: .; CDR3 protein: CASSFIRRNTEAFF; CDR3 DNA: TGTGCCAGCAGCTTCATAAGGAGGAACACTGAAGCTTTCTTT
J gene: TRBJ1-2; D gene: .; V gene: TRBV6-1; clone size: .; CDR3 protein: CASSSPGTMSFYGYTF; CDR3 DNA: TGTGCCAGCAGCTCCCCAGGGACGATGAGTTTTTATGGCTACACCTTC
J gene: TRBJ1-3; D gene: TRBD1; V gene: TRBV23-1; clone size: .; CDR3 protein: CASSQHVGQAFLDTIYF; CDR3 DNA: TGCGCCAGCAGTCAACACGTGGGACAGGCTTTTTTGGACACCATATATTTT
J gene: TRBJ2-7; D gene: TRBD1; V gene: TRBV6-2/TRBV6-3; clone size: .; CDR3 protein: CASVTGFGQELHEQYF; CDR3 DNA: TGTGCCAGCGTCACCGGGTTTGGACAGGAGCTCCACGAGCAGTACTTC
J gene: TRBJ2-7; D gene: .; V gene: TRBV6-1; clone size: .; CDR3 protein: CASSPRNGVYEQYF; CDR3 DNA: TGTGCCAGCAGTCCGAGGAACGGGGTTTACGAGCAGTACTTC
J gene: TRBJ2-5; D gene: .; V gene: TRBV11-2; clone size: .; CDR3 protein: CASSLDRGRGFGETQYF; CDR3 DNA: TGTGCCAGCAGCTTAGATCGGGGGCGGGGATTCGGAGAGACCCAGTACTTC
J gene: TRBJ1-2; D gene: TRBD1; V gene: TRBV28; clone size: once; CDR3 protein: CASSLAGTGYVYGYTF; CDR3 DNA: TGTGCCAGCAGTTTGGCCGGGACAGGATACGTCTATGGCTACACCTTC
J gene: TRBJ1-5; D gene: TRBD1; V gene: TRBV23-1; clone size: .; CDR3 protein: CATPTGYSNQPQHF; CDR3 DNA: TGCGCCACTCCGACAGGGTATAGCAATCAGCCCCAGCATTTT
J gene: TRBJ2-4; D gene: .; V gene: TRBV12-3/TRBV12-4; clone size: once; CDR3 protein: CASSLGGIQYF; CDR3 DNA: TGTGCCAGCAGTTTAGGAGGAATTCAGTACTTC
J gene: TRBJ1-6; D gene: TRBD1; V gene: TRBV4-1; clone size: .; CDR3 protein: CASSQLGGTGSSYNSPLHF; CDR3 DNA: TGCGCCAGCAGCCAACTTGGGGGGACAGGCTCATCCTATAATTCACCCCTCCACTTT
J gene: TRBJ2-1; D gene: TRBD2; V gene: TRBV7-3; clone size: .; CDR3 protein: CASSLTPRTSAYNEQFF; CDR3 DNA: TGTGCCAGCAGCTTAACACCCCGGACTAGCGCGTACAATGAGCAGTTCTTC
J gene: TRBJ2-7; D gene: TRBD1; V gene: TRBV29-1; clone size: .; CDR3 protein: CSVAEGTGGDEQYF; CDR3 DNA: TGCAGCGTTGCAGAAGGGACAGGGGGCGACGAGCAGTACTTC
J gene: TRBJ2-2; D gene: TRBD2; V gene: TRBV11-2; clone size: .; CDR3 protein: CASSFSGLAGNTGELFF; CDR3 DNA: TGTGCCAGCAGCTTCTCCGGGCTAGCGGGGAACACCGGGGAGCTGTTTTTT
J gene: TRBJ2-4; D gene: .; V gene: TRBV7-3; clone size: .; CDR3 protein: CASSLTAGKNIQYF; CDR3 DNA: TGTGCCAGCAGCTTAACGGCAGGGAAAAACATTCAGTACTTC
J gene: TRBJ2-3; D gene: .; V gene: TRBV29-1; clone size: .; CDR3 protein: CSVDWAWQGIDTQYF; CDR3 DNA: TGCAGCGTTGATTGGGCGTGGCAGGGGATAGATACGCAGTATTTT
J gene: TRBJ2-1; D gene: TRBD1; V gene: TRBV29-1; clone size: .; CDR3 protein: CSVEDHRGQYNEQFF; CDR3 DNA: TGCAGCGTTGAAGATCACAGGGGGCAATACAATGAGCAGTTCTTC
J gene: TRBJ2-3; D gene: TRBD1; V gene: TRBV9; clone size: .; CDR3 protein: CASSIQGAPYSDTQYF; CDR3 DNA: TGTGCCAGCAGCATTCAGGGGGCGCCTTATAGCGATACGCAGTATTTT
J gene: TRBJ1-5; D gene: TRBD1; V gene: TRBV5-1; clone size: .; CDR3 protein: CASSTQGAFSNQPQHF; CDR3 DNA: TGCGCCAGCAGCACTCAGGGGGCGTTTAGCAATCAGCCCCAGCATTTT
J gene: TRBJ2-1; D gene: .; V gene: TRBV7-2; clone size: .; CDR3 protein: CASSLDYNEQFF; CDR3 DNA: TGTGCCAGCAGCTTGGACTACAATGAGCAGTTCTTC
J gene: TRBJ2-7; D gene: .; V gene: TRBV7-6; clone size: .; CDR3 protein: CASSRRLEGYEQYF; CDR3 DNA: TGTGCCAGCAGCCGTCGACTAGAGGGCTACGAGCAGTACTTC
J gene: TRBJ2-1; D gene: TRBD2; V gene: TRBV20-1; clone size: .; CDR3 protein: CSARWASGRLGSYNEQFF; CDR3 DNA: TGCAGTGCCCGGTGGGCTAGCGGGAGGTTAGGGTCCTACAATGAGCAGTTCTTC
J gene: TRBJ2-3; D gene: TRBD2; V gene: TRBV20-1; clone size: .; CDR3 protein: CSARDGTSIGTQYF; CDR3 DNA: TGCAGTGCTAGAGATGGGACTAGTATTGGTACGCAGTATTTT
J gene: TRBJ1-1; D gene: .; V gene: TRBV5-6; clone size: .; CDR3 protein: CASSRDNRARNTEAFF; CDR3 DNA: TGTGCCAGCAGCCGTGACAACAGGGCTCGGAACACTGAAGCTTTCTTT
J gene: TRBJ1-1; D gene: TRBD1; V gene: TRBV19; clone size: .; CDR3 protein: CASSIDLAGGTEAFF; CDR3 DNA: TGTGCCAGTAGTATAGATCTGGCAGGGGGGACTGAAGCTTTCTTT
J gene: TRBJ2-3; D gene: .; V gene: TRBV3-1; clone size: .; CDR3 protein: CASSQFGSDTQYF; CDR3 DNA: TGTGCCAGCAGCCAATTCGGGTCAGATACGCAGTATTTT
J gene: TRBJ2-7; D gene: .; V gene: TRBV7-2; clone size: .; CDR3 protein: CASSSEYSYEQYF; CDR3 DNA: TGTGCCAGCAGCTCCGAGTACTCCTACGAGCAGTACTTC
J gene: TRBJ2-5; D gene: TRBD1; V gene: TRBV28; clone size: once; CDR3 protein: CAIRVRRGQNRQETQYF; CDR3 DNA: TGTGCCATCCGAGTAAGACGGGGACAGAATCGCCAAGAGACCCAGTACTTC
J gene: TRBJ2-7; D gene: .; V gene: TRBV7-9; clone size: .; CDR3 protein: CASSLEQPYEQYF; CDR3 DNA: TGTGCCAGCAGCTTAGAACAGCCCTACGAGCAGTACTTC
J gene: TRBJ2-7; D gene: .; V gene: TRBV11-2; clone size: .; CDR3 protein: CASSLKPAYEQYF; CDR3 DNA: TGTGCCAGCAGCTTAAAGCCCGCCTACGAGCAGTACTTC
J gene: TRBJ2-5; D gene: TRBD1; V gene: TRBV7-6; clone size: .; CDR3 protein: CATRGSGETQYF; CDR3 DNA: TGTGCCACCAGGGGGTCTGGCGAGACCCAGTACTTC
J gene: TRBJ2-1; D gene: .; V gene: TRBV9; clone size: .; CDR3 protein: CASSSPRTNEQFF; CDR3 DNA: TGTGCCAGCAGCAGCCCTAGGACGAATGAGCAGTTCTTC